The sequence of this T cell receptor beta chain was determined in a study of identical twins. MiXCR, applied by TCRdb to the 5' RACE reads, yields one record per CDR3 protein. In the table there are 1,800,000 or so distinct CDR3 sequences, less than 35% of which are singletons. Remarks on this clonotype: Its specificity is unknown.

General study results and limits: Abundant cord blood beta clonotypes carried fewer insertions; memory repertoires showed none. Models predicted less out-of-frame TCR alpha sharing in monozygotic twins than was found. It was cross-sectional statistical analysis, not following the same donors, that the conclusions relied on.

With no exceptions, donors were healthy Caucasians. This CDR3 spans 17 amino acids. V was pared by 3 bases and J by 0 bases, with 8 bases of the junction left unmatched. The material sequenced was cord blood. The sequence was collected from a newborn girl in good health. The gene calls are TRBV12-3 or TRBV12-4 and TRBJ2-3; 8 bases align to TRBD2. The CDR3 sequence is CASSLSAGGTSTDTQYF. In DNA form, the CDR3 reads TGTGCCAGCAGTTTGTCGGCGGGGGGAACTAGCACAGATACGCAGTATTTT.